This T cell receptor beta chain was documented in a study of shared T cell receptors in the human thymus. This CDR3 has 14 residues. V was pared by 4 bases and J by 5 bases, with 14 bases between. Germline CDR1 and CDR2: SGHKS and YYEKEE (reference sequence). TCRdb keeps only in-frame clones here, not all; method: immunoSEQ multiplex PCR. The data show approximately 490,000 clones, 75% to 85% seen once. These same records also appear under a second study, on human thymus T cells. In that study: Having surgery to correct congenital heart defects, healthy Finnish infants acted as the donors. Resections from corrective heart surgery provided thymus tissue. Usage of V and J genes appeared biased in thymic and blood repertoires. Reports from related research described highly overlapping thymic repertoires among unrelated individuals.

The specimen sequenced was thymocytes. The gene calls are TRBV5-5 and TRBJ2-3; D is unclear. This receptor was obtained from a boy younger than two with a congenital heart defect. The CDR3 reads CASSPQPPVDTQYF. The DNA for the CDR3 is TGTGCCAGCAGCCCACAGCCTCCTGTAGATACGCAGTATTTT.